A selection of T cell receptor beta chains follows, all from one sample in a study of post-analysis software for immune sequencing data. TCRdb reprocessed the PCR reads with MiXCR, giving one entry per CDR3 protein. The sample records hundreds of thousands of distinct CDR3 sequences, about 44% being singletons. The sample comprised blood. The receptors come from a girl under 18 with multiple sclerosis. CDR3s include the opening cysteine and the closing phenylalanine or tryptophan. Each record gives: V gene, clone size, D gene, J gene, CDR3 protein, CDR3 DNA. The D gene is left open where the match is weak. Clone size is shown for a subset of rows, as once, few, many or a class of expanded clone.

v_gene: TRBV5-1; abundance: few; d_gene: NA; j_gene: TRBJ1-1; CDR3aa: CASSLMTNTEAFF; CDR3nt: TGCGCCAGCAGCTTGATGACGAACACTGAAGCTTTCTTT
v_gene: TRBV29-1; abundance: NA; d_gene: TRBD1; j_gene: TRBJ2-7; CDR3aa: CSVADGTVYEQYF; CDR3nt: TGCAGCGTTGCGGATGGGACAGTGTACGAGCAGTACTTC
v_gene: TRBV6-1; abundance: few; d_gene: NA; j_gene: TRBJ2-7; CDR3aa: CASRRRFTGGFYEQYF; CDR3nt: TGTGCCAGCAGGAGACGATTCACCGGGGGCTTCTACGAGCAGTACTTC
v_gene: TRBV29-1; abundance: NA; d_gene: NA; j_gene: TRBJ2-5; CDR3aa: CSVLPGGPTETQYF; CDR3nt: TGCAGCGTCCTGCCGGGGGGCCCGACAGAGACCCAGTACTTC
v_gene: TRBV2; abundance: few; d_gene: NA; j_gene: TRBJ2-7; CDR3aa: CASSDQGAPYEQYF; CDR3nt: TGTGCCAGCAGTGACCAGGGTGCCCCCTACGAGCAGTACTTC
v_gene: TRBV30; abundance: few; d_gene: NA; j_gene: TRBJ1-4; CDR3aa: CAWTPGAEKLFF; CDR3nt: TGTGCCTGGACCCCGGGGGCCGAAAAACTGTTTTTT
v_gene: TRBV12-3/TRBV12-4; abundance: NA; d_gene: NA; j_gene: TRBJ2-3; CDR3aa: CASSLADAQYF; CDR3nt: TGTGCCAGCAGTTTGGCAGATGCGCAGTATTTT
v_gene: TRBV5-1; abundance: NA; d_gene: TRBD2; j_gene: TRBJ2-3; CDR3aa: CASSSTSGAEDTQYF; CDR3nt: TGCGCCAGCAGCTCGACTAGCGGGGCGGAAGATACGCAGTATTTT
v_gene: TRBV6-5; abundance: NA; d_gene: TRBD1; j_gene: TRBJ2-7; CDR3aa: CASRYSEGAVEQYF; CDR3nt: TGTGCCAGCAGGTATAGTGAGGGGGCAGTCGAGCAGTACTTC
v_gene: TRBV12-3/TRBV12-4; abundance: NA; d_gene: NA; j_gene: TRBJ2-4; CDR3aa: CVSSFSRRDPGEPYF; CDR3nt: TGTGTCAGCAGTTTTAGCCGGCGAGACCCTGGAGAGCCGTACTTC
v_gene: TRBV10-3; abundance: NA; d_gene: NA; j_gene: TRBJ1-1; CDR3aa: CAINPGRANTEAFF; CDR3nt: TGTGCCATCAACCCAGGCAGGGCGAACACTGAAGCTTTCTTT
v_gene: TRBV24-1; abundance: NA; d_gene: TRBD2; j_gene: TRBJ2-1; CDR3aa: CATSDPGLAGDEQFF; CDR3nt: TGTGCCACCAGTGACCCCGGACTAGCCGGCGATGAGCAGTTCTTC
v_gene: TRBV7-3; abundance: NA; d_gene: TRBD2; j_gene: TRBJ2-3; CDR3aa: CASSLRPRDREAGALGNTQYF; CDR3nt: TGTGCCAGCAGCTTACGGCCCAGGGATAGAGAAGCGGGGGCGTTGGGGAATACGCAGTATTTT
v_gene: TRBV28; abundance: many; d_gene: TRBD2; j_gene: TRBJ2-7; CDR3aa: CASSTSGPYEQYF; CDR3nt: TGTGCCAGCAGTACTAGCGGCCCCTACGAGCAGTACTTC
v_gene: TRBV6-1; abundance: NA; d_gene: NA; j_gene: TRBJ1-5; CDR3aa: CASIKGVNQPQHF; CDR3nt: TGTGCCAGTATAAAAGGGGTGAATCAGCCCCAGCATTTT
v_gene: TRBV20-1; abundance: few; d_gene: NA; j_gene: TRBJ1-4; CDR3aa: CSAGAGNEKLFF; CDR3nt: TGCAGTGCGGGGGCGGGTAATGAAAAACTGTTTTTT
v_gene: TRBV20-1; abundance: NA; d_gene: TRBD2; j_gene: TRBJ2-3; CDR3aa: CSASAGGSTDTQYF; CDR3nt: TGCAGTGCTAGCGCGGGAGGGAGCACAGATACGCAGTATTTT
v_gene: TRBV27; abundance: NA; d_gene: TRBD1; j_gene: TRBJ1-1; CDR3aa: CASSRPSGGRDTEAFF; CDR3nt: TGTGCCAGCAGCCGACCCTCAGGGGGCAGGGACACTGAAGCTTTCTTT
v_gene: TRBV5-1; abundance: NA; d_gene: NA; j_gene: TRBJ1-6; CDR3aa: CASRSNNSPLHF; CDR3nt: TGCGCCAGCAGATCCAATAATTCACCCCTCCACTTT
v_gene: TRBV12-3/TRBV12-4; abundance: few; d_gene: NA; j_gene: TRBJ2-7; CDR3aa: CASSQRVVLAYEQYF; CDR3nt: TGTGCCAGCAGCCAGAGGGTTGTTTTAGCCTACGAGCAGTACTTC
v_gene: TRBV5-1; abundance: NA; d_gene: TRBD2; j_gene: TRBJ2-7; CDR3aa: CASSPVERGPYEQYF; CDR3nt: TGCGCCAGCAGCCCGGTGGAGCGGGGACCCTACGAGCAGTACTTC
v_gene: TRBV2; abundance: NA; d_gene: NA; j_gene: TRBJ1-1; CDR3aa: CAGSAELNTEAFF; CDR3nt: TGTGCCGGATCAGCCGAATTGAACACTGAAGCTTTCTTT
v_gene: TRBV5-5; abundance: NA; d_gene: TRBD2; j_gene: TRBJ2-5; CDR3aa: CASSPIDKDFRLAKNIQYF; CDR3nt: TGTGCCAGCAGCCCTATAGACAAGGATTTCCGACTAGCCAAAAATATTCAGTACTTC
v_gene: TRBV6-5; abundance: once; d_gene: NA; j_gene: TRBJ1-1; CDR3aa: CASRLRAVGKNTEAFF; CDR3nt: TGTGCCAGCAGACTCCGGGCGGTTGGCAAGAACACTGAAGCTTTCTTT
v_gene: TRBV12-3/TRBV12-4; abundance: NA; d_gene: NA; j_gene: TRBJ2-5; CDR3aa: CASSFREGGTQYF; CDR3nt: TGTGCCAGCAGCTTCCGGGAAGGGGGGACCCAGTACTTC
v_gene: TRBV6-5; abundance: NA; d_gene: NA; j_gene: TRBJ1-1; CDR3aa: CASSYYGRDTEAFF; CDR3nt: TGTGCCAGCAGTTATTATGGGCGGGACACTGAAGCTTTCTTT
v_gene: TRBV6-1; abundance: NA; d_gene: NA; j_gene: TRBJ1-5; CDR3aa: CASSGGGSNQPQHF; CDR3nt: TGTGCCAGCAGTGGGGGGGGCAGCAATCAGCCCCAGCATTTT
v_gene: TRBV2; abundance: few; d_gene: TRBD1; j_gene: TRBJ2-7; CDR3aa: CASSFTRGPYEQYF; CDR3nt: TGTGCCAGCAGCTTCACTAGGGGGCCCTACGAGCAGTACTTC
v_gene: TRBV6-1; abundance: NA; d_gene: TRBD1; j_gene: TRBJ1-5; CDR3aa: CASSEALYMTGVLNNQPQHF; CDR3nt: TGTGCCAGCAGTGAGGCCCTGTACATGACAGGGGTCTTGAACAATCAGCCCCAGCATTTT
v_gene: TRBV7-9; abundance: once; d_gene: NA; j_gene: TRBJ2-3; CDR3aa: CASSSPRGPPDTQYF; CDR3nt: TGTGCCAGCAGCTCCCCCAGGGGTCCGCCAGATACGCAGTATTTT
v_gene: TRBV20-1; abundance: once; d_gene: TRBD1; j_gene: TRBJ2-3; CDR3aa: CSAGQGRTDTQYF; CDR3nt: TGCAGTGCTGGACAGGGGCGCACAGATACGCAGTATTTT
v_gene: TRBV3-1; abundance: NA; d_gene: NA; j_gene: TRBJ2-5; CDR3aa: CASNQEGWAGEIKTQYF; CDR3nt: TGTGCCAGCAACCAAGAGGGTTGGGCAGGGGAGATAAAGACCCAGTACTTC
v_gene: TRBV4-3; abundance: few; d_gene: TRBD1; j_gene: TRBJ1-2; CDR3aa: CASSQDRSGGLIYGYTF; CDR3nt: TGCGCCAGCAGCCAAGATCGGTCAGGGGGCTTGATCTATGGCTACACCTTC